The clone carrying this T cell receptor (beta chain) was seen only a few times. Its matching antigen is unknown. The data belong to a study of early T cells in non-severe SARS-CoV-2 infection. Background on the study: Chains were unpaired, as sequencing was done on bulk RNA from unsorted whole blood.

Study-wide results and caveats: Clonotype matching in VDJdb favored anti-spike CD8 responses and did not capture private and CD4 specificities.

The V gene lost 5 bases and the J gene lost 0 bases, with 18 bases spanning the gap. Germline V gene lookup returns CDR1 DFQATT and CDR2 SNEGSKA (reference sequence). This CDR3 is 16 amino acids long. A single record per CDR3 protein comes from TCRdb applying MiXCR to the 5' RACE reads. Seen here are 70,000 to 95,000 distinct CDR3 sequences, less than 20% observed once, and the top ten hold about 3%. This chain connects TRBV20-1 to TRBJ2-3, with D maybe TRBD1 (6 bases). Input material: whole blood. The TCR was taken from an adult who was a healthcare worker with PCR-confirmed SARS-CoV-2 infection or an uninfected control (not recorded which). The CDR3, as DNA: TGCAGTGCTGCACGCCCCATGGGGGCAAGCACAGATACGCAGTATTTT. It is translated as CSAARPMGASTDTQYF.